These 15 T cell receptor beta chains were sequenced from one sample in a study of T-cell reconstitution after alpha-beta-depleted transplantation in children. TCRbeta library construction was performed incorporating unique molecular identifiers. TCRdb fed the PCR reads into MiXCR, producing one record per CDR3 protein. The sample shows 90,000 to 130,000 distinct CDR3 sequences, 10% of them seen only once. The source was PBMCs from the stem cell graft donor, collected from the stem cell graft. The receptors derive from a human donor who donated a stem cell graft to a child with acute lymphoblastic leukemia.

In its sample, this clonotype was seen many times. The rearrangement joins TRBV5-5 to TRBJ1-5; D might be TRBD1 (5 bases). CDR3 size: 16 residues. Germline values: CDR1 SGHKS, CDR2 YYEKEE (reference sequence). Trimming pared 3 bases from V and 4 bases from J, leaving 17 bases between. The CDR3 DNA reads TGTGCCAGCAGCTGGTCCAAGGGGATCCCAAATCAGCCCCAGCATTTT. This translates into CASSWSKGIPNQPQHF.

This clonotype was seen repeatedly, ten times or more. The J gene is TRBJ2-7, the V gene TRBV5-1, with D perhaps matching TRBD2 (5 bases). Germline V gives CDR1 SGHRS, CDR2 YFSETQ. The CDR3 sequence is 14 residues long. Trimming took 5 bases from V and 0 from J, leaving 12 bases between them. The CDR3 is CASRVGGNSYEQYF. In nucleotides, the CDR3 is TGCGCCAGCAGGGTCGGAGGCAACTCCTACGAGCAGTACTTC. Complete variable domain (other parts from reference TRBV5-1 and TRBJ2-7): KAGVTQTPRYLIKTRGQQVTLSCSPISGHRSVSWYQQTPGQGLQFLFEYFSETQRNKGNFPGRFSGRQFSNSRSEMNVSTLELGDSALYLCASRVGGNSYEQYFGPGTRLTVT.

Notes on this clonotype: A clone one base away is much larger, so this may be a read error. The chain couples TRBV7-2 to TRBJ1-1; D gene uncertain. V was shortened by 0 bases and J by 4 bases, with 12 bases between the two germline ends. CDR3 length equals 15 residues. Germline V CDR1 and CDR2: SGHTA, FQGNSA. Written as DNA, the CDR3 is TGTGCCAGCAGCTTAGCGCGGTCAAGGCGCACTGAAGCTTTCTTT. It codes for CASSLARSRRTEAFF.

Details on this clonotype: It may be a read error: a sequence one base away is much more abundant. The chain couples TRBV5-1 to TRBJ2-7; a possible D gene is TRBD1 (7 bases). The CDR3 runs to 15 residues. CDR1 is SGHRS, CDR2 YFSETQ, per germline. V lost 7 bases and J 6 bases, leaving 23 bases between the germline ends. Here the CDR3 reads CASSSPGGGLCEQYF. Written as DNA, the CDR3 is TGCGCCAGCTCGAGTCCCGGAGGGGGCTTGTGCGAGCAGTACTTC.

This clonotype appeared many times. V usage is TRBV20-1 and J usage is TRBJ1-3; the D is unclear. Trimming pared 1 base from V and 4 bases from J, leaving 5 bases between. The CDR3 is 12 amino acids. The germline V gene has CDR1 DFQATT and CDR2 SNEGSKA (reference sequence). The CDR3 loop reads CSARGAGNTIYF. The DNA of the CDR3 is TGCAGTGCTAGAGGGGCAGGAAACACCATATATTTT.

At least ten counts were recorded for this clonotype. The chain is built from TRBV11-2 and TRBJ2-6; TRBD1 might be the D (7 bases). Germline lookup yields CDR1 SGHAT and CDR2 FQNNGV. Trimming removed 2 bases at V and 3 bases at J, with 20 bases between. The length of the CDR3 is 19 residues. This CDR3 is CASSLRGTAGTSGANVLTF. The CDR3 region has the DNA TGTGCCAGCAGCTTACGGGGGACAGCCGGGACGAGTGGGGCCAACGTCCTGACTTTC.

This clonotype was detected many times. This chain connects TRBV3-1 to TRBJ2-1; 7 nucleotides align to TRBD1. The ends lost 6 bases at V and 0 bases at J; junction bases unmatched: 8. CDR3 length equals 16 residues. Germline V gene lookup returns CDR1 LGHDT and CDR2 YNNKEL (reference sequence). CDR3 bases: TGTGCCAGCAGTCGACAGGGTAGTGGCTCCTACAATGAGCAGTTCTTC. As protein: CASSRQGSGSYNEQFF.

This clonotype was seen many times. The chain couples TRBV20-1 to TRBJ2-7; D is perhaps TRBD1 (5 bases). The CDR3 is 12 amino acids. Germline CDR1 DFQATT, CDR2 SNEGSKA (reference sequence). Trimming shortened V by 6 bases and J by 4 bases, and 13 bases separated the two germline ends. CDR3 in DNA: TGCAGTGCACGGACATACGGGTACGAGCAGTACTTC. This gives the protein CSARTYGYEQYF.

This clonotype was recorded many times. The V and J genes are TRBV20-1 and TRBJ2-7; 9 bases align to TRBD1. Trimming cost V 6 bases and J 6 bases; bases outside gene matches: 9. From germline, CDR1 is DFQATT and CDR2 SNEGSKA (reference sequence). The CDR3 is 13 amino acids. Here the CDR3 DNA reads TGCAGTGCAGAGTGGACAGGGGAGGGCGAGCAGTACTTC. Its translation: CSAEWTGEGEQYF.

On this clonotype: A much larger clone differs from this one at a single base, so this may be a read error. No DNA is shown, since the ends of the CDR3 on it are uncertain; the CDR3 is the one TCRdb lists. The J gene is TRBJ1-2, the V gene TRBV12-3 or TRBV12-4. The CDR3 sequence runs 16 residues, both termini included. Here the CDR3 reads CASSLYVGIGTAGDTF.

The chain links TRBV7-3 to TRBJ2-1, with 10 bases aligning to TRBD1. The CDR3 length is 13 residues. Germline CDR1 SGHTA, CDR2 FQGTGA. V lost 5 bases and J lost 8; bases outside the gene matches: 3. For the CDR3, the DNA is TGTGCCAGCAGCAGGGACAGGGGTGATGAGCAGTTCTTC. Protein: CASSRDRGDEQFF.

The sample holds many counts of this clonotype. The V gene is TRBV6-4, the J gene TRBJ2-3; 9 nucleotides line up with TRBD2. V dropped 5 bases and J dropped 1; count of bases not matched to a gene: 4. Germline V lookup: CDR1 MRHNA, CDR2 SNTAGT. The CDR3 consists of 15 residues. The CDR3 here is CASSPSGTGTDTQYF. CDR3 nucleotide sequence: TGTGCCAGCAGTCCTAGCGGGACGGGCACAGATACGCAGTATTTT.

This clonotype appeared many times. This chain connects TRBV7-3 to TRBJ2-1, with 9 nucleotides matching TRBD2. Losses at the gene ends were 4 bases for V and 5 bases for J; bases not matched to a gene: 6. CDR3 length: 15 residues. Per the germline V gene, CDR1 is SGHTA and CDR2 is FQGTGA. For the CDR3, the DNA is TGTGCCAGCAGCTCGAGTAGCGGGGGACACAATGAGCAGTTCTTC. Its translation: CASSSSSGGHNEQFF.

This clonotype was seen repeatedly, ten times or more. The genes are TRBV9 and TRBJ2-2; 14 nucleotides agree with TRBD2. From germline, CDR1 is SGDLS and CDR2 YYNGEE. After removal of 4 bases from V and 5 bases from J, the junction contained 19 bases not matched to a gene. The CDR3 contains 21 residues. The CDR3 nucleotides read TGTGCCAGCAGCAATCCAGGGACTAGCGGGAGTTTGGGCTGGGAGACCGGGGAGCTGTTTTTT. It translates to CASSNPGTSGSLGWETGELFF. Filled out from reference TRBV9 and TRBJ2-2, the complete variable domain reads DSGVTQTPKHLITATGQRVTLRCSPRSGDLSVYWYQQSLDQGLQFLIQYYNGEERAKGNILERFSAQQFPDLHSELNLSSLELGDSALYFCASSNPGTSGSLGWETGELFFGEGSRLTVL.

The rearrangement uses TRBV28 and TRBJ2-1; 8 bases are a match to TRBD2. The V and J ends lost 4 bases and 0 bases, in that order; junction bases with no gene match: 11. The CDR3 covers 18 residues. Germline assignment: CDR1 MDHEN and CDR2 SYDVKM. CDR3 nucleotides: TGTGCCAGCAGTTCTATGTTACTAGCGGCCTCCTCCTACAATGAGCAGTTCTTC. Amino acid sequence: CASSSMLLAASSYNEQFF.